The source of this T cell receptor (beta chain) is a study of cytomegalovirus exposure and HLA in healthy donors. Study at large: Among roughly 190 million T cells, an earlier analysis found 117 million unique TCR beta sequences.

Researchers ran the PCR with 60 Vbeta and 13 Jbeta primers. How the authors handled the data: Some 80 million unique TCR beta chains, roughly 11 million shared, were counted in a later analysis. Measured with immunoSEQ multiplex PCR; TCRdb has only the in-frame clones, and not every one. Clonal size and the V and J genes are those of that table, whereas D and trimming came from the DNA. The data show about 190,000 clones, with roughly 81% seen just once and about 3.1% held by the top ten. Germline lookup yields CDR1 MDHEN and CDR2 SYDVKM. The CDR3 extends over 13 amino acids. V lost 6 bases, J lost 3 bases, and 3 bases stayed unmatched.

This chain connects TRBV28 to TRBJ2-7, with 9 bases fitting TRBD1. The source of this sequence is a woman in her 30s in good health and CMV-seropositive. The sample consisted of PBMCs. In DNA, the CDR3 is TGTGCCAGCAGACAGGGGGCTCTCTACGAGCAGTACTTC. This codes for CASRQGALYEQYF.